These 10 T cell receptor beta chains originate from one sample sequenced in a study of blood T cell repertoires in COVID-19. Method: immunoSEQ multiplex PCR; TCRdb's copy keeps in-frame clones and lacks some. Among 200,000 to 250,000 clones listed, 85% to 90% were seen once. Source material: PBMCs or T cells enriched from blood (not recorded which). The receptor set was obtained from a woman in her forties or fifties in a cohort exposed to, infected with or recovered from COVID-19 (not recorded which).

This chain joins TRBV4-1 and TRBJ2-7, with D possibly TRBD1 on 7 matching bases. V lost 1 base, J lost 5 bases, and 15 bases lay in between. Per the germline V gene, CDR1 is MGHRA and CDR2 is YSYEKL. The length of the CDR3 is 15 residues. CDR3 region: CASSQGGGTDHEQYF. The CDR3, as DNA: TGCGCCAGCAGCCAAGGAGGGGGGACAGACCACGAGCAGTACTTC.

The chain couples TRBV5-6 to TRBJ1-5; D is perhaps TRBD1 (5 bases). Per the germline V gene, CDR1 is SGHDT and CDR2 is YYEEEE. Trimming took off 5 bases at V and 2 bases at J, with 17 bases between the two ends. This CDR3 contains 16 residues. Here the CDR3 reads CASSRGGTLRNQPQHF. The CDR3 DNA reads TGTGCCAGCAGTAGAGGCGGGACGCTACGCAATCAGCCCCAGCATTTT.

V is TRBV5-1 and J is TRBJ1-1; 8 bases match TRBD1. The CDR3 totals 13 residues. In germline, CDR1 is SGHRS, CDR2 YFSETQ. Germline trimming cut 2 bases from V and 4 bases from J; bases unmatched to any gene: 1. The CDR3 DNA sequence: TGCGCCAGCAGCTTAACAGGGGGCACTGAAGCTTTCTTT. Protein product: CASSLTGGTEAFF.

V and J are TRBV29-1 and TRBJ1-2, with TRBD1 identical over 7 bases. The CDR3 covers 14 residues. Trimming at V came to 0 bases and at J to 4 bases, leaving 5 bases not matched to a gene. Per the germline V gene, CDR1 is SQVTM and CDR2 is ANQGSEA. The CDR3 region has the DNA TGCAGCGTTGAAGATCAGAACAGGGGCTATGGCTACACCTTC. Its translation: CSVEDQNRGYGYTF.

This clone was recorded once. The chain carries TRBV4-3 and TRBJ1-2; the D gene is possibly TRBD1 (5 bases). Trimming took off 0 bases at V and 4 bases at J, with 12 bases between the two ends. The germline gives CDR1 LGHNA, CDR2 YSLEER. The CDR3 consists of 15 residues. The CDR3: CASSQDPREGYGYTF. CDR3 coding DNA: TGCGCCAGCAGCCAAGACCCCAGGGAGGGCTATGGCTACACCTTC.

In DNA, the CDR3 is TGTGCCAGCAGCGCCGAAGTGCTGGGGCACACTGAAGCTTTCTTT. It yields the protein CASSAEVLGHTEAFF. This chain connects TRBV9 to TRBJ1-1, with a possible D match to TRBD1 (5 bases). CDR1 and CDR2 from the germline V gene are SGDLS and YYNGEE. The CDR3 loop spans 15 amino acids. V shed 3 bases and J shed 3 bases, with 15 bases lying between them.

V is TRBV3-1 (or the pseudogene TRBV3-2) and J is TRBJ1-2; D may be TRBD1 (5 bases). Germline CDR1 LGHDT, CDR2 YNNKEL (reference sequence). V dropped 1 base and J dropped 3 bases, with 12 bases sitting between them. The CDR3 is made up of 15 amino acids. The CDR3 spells CASSQAAGFDYGYTF. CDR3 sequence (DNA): TGTGCCAGCAGCCAAGCGGCAGGGTTCGACTATGGCTACACCTTC.

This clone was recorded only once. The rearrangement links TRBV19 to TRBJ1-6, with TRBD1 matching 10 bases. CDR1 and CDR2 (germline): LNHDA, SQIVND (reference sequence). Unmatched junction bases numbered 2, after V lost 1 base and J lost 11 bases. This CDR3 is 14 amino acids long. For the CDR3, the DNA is TGTGCCAGTAGTATAGGGACAGGGGGGACACCCCTCCACTTT. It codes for CASSIGTGGTPLHF. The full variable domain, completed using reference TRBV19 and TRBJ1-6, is DGGITQSPKYLFRKEGQNVTLSCEQNLNHDAMYWYRQDPGQGLRLIYYSQIVNDFQKGDIAEGYSVSREKKESFPLTVTSAQKNPTAFYLCASSIGTGGTPLHFGNGTRLTVT.

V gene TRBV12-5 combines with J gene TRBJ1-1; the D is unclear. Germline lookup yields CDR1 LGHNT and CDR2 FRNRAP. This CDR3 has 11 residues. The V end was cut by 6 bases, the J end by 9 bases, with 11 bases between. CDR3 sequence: CASGPGEKAFF. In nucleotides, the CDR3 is TGTGCTAGTGGACCCGGGGAGAAAGCTTTCTTT.

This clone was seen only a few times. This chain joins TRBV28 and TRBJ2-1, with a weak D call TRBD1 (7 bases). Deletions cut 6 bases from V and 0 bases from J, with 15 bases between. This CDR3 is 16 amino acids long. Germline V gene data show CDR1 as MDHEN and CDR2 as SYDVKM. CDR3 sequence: CASRAGQRNSYNEQFF. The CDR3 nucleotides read TGTGCCAGCAGGGCGGGACAGCGGAACTCCTACAATGAGCAGTTCTTC.